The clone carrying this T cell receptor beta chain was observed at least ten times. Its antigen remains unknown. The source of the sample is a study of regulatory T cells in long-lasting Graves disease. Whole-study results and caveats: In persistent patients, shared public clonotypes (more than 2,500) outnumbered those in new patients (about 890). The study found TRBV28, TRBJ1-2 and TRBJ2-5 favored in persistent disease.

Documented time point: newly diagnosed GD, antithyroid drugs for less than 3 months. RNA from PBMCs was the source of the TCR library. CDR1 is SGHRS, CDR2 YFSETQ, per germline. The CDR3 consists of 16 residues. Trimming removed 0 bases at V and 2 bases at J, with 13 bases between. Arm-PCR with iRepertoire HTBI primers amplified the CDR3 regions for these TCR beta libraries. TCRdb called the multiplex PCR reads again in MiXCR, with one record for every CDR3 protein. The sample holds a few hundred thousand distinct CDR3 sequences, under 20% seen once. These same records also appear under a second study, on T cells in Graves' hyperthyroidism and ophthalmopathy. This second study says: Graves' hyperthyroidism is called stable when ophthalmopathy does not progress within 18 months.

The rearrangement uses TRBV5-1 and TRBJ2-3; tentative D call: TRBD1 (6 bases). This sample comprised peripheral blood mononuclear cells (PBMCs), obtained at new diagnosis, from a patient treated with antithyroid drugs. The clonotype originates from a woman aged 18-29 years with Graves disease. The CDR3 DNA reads TGCGCCAGCAGCTTGGCCGCACGGACAGACACAGATACGCAGTATTTT. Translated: CASSLAARTDTDTQYF.